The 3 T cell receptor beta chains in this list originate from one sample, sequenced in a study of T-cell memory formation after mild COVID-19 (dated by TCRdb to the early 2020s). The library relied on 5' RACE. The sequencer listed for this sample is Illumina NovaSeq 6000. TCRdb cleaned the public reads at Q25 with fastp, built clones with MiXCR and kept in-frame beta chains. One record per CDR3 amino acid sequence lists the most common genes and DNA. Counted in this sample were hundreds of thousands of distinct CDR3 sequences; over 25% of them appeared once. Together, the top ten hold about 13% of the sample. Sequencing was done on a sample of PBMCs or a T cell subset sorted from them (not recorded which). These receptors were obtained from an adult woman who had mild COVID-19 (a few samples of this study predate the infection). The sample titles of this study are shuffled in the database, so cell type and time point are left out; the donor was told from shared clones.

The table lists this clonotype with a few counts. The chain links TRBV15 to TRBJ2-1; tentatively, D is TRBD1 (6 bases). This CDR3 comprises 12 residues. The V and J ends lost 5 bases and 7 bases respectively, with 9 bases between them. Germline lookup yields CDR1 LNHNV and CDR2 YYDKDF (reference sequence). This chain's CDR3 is CATSEGVNEQFF. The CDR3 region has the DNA TGTGCCACCAGCGAGGGGGTGAATGAGCAGTTCTTC.

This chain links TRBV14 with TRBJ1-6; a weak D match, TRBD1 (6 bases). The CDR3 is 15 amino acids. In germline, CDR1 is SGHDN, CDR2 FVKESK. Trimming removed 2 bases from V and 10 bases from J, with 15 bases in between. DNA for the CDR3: TGTGCCAGCAGCCAACTGGGCCCCAGGGGCTCACCCCTCCACTTT. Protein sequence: CASSQLGPRGSPLHF.

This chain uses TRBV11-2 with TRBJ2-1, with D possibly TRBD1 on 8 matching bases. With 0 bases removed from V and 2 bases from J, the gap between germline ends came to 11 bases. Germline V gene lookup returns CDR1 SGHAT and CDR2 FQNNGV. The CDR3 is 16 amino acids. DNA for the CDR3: TGTGCCAGCAGCTTAGACACAGGGGGGGCCTACAATGAGCAGTTCTTC. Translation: CASSLDTGGAYNEQFF. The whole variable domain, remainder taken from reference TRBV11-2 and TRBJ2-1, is EAGVAQSPRYKIIEKRQSVAFWCNPISGHATLYWYQQILGQGPKLLIQFQNNGVVDDSQLPKDRFSAERLKGVDSTLKIQPAKLEDSAVYLCASSLDTGGAYNEQFFGPGTRLTVL.